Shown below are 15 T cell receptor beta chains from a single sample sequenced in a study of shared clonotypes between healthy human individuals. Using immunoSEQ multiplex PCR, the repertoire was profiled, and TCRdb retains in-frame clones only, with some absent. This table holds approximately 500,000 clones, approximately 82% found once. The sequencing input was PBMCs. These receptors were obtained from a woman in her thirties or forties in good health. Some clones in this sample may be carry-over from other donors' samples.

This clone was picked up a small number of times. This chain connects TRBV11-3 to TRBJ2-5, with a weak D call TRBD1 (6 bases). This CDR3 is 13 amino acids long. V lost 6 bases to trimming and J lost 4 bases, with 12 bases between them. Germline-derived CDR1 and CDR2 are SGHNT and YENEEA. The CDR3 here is CASSIQGGETQYF. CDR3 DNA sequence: TGTGCCAGCAGTATACAGGGTGGAGAGACCCAGTACTTC.

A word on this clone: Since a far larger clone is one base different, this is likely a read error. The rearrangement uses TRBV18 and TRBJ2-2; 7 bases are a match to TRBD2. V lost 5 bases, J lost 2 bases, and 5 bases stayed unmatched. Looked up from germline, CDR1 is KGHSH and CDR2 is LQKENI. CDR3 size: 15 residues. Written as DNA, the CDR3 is TGTGCCAGCTCATTCCTAGCGGCTAACACCGGGGAGCTGTTTTTT. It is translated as CASSFLAANTGELFF.

The DNA of the CDR3 is TGTGCCAGCAGCCCTAGCTCCTACGAGCAGTACTTC. Translation gives CASSPSSYEQYF. The V gene is TRBV28, the J gene TRBJ2-7, with D unresolved. Trimming took 6 bases from V and 0 from J, leaving 6 bases between them. This CDR3 is 12 amino acids long. Germline CDR1 is MDHEN and CDR2 is SYDVKM.

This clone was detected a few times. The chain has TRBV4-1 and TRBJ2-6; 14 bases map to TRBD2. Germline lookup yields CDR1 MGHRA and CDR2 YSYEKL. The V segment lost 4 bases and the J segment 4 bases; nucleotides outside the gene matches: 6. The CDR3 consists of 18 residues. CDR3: CASSRGLAGVSGANVLTF. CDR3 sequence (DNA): TGCGCCAGCAGCCGGGGACTAGCGGGAGTATCAGGGGCCAACGTCCTGACTTTC.

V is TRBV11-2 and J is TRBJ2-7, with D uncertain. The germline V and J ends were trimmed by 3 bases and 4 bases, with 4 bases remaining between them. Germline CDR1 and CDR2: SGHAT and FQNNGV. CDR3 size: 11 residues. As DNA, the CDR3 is TGTGCCAGCAGCTTCCAATACGAGCAGTACTTC. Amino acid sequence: CASSFQYEQYF.

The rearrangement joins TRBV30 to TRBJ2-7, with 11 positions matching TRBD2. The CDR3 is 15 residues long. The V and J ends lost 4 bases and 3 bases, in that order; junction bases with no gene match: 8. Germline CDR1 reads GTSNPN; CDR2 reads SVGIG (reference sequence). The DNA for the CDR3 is TGTGCCTGGACCCCCGGGCTAGCGGGGGGCTACGAGCAGTACTTC. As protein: CAWTPGLAGGYEQYF. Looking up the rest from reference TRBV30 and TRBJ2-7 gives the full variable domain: SQTIHQWPATLVQPVGSPLSLECTVEGTSNPNLYWYRQAAGRGLQLLFYSVGIGQISSEVPQNLSASRPQDRQFILSSKKLLLSDSGFYLCAWTPGLAGGYEQYFGPGTRLTVT.

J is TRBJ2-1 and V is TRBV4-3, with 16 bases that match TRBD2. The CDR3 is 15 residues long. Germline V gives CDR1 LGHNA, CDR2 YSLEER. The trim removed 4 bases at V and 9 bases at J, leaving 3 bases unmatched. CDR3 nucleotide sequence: TGCGCCAGCAGCCTCGGGACTAGCGGGAGGGCTGAGCAGTTCTTC. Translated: CASSLGTSGRAEQFF.

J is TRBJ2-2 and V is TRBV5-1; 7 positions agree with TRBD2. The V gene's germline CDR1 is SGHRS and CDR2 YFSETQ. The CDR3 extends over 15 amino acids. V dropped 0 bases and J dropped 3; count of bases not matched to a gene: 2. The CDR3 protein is CASSLASGDTGELFF. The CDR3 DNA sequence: TGCGCCAGCAGCTTGGCTAGCGGCGACACCGGGGAGCTGTTTTTT.

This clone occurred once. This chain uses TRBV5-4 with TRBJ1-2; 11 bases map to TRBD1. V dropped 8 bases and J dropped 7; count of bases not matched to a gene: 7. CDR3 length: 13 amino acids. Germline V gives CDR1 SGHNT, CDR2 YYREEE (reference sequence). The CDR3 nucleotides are TGTGCCAGTAAGGACAGGGGGCGCGTTGGCTACACCTTC. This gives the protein CASKDRGRVGYTF.

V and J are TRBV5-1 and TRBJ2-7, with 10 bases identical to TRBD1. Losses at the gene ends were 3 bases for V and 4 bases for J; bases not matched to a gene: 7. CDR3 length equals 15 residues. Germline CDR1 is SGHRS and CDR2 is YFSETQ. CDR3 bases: TGCGCCAGCAGCTCGAACCCGGGACAGGGGTACGAGCAGTACTTC. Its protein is CASSSNPGQGYEQYF. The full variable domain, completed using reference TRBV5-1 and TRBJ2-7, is KAGVTQTPRYLIKTRGQQVTLSCSPISGHRSVSWYQQTPGQGLQFLFEYFSETQRNKGNFPGRFSGRQFSNSRSEMNVSTLELGDSALYLCASSSNPGQGYEQYFGPGTRLTVT.

The CDR3 spells CASSLSYLRTSGGETQYF. The CDR3 DNA reads TGTGCCAGCAGTTTATCGTATCTTCGGACTAGCGGGGGGGAGACCCAGTACTTC. V and J are TRBV27 and TRBJ2-5, with 14 positions matching TRBD2. CDR1 is MNHEY, CDR2 SMNVEV, per germline (reference sequence). The CDR3 spans 18 residues. Germline trimming cut 0 bases from V and 5 bases from J; bases unmatched to any gene: 8.

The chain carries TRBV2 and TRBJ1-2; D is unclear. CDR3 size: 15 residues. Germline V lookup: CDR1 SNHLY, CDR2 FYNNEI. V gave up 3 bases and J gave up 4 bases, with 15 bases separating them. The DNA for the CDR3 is TGTGCCAGCAGTGAGGAGGGAAAGGGTGGCTATGGCTACACCTTC. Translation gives CASSEEGKGGYGYTF.

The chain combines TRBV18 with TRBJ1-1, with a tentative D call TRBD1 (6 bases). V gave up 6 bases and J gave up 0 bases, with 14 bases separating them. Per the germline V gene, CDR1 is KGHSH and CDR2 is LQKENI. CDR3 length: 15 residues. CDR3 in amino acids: CASSAETGMNTEAFF. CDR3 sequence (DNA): TGTGCCAGCTCGGCTGAAACAGGGATGAACACTGAAGCTTTCTTT.

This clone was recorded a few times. CDR3 DNA sequence: TGTGCCAGCAGCCACAACGTTGAGACAGCCTACGAGCAGTACTTC. Its protein is CASSHNVETAYEQYF. V usage is TRBV4-2 and J usage is TRBJ2-5, with D possibly TRBD1 on 5 matching bases. The closer fit of TRBJ2-7 to the DNA end suggests the J call may be wrong. The length of the CDR3 is 15 residues. From germline, CDR1 is LGHNA and CDR2 YNFKEQ.

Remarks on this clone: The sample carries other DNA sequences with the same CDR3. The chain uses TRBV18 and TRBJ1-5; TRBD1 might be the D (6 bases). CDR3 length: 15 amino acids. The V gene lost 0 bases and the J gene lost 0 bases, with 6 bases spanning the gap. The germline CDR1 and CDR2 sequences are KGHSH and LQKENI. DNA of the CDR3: TGTGCCAGCTCACCACCAGGGGGTAGCAATCAGCCCCAGCATTTT. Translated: CASSPPGGSNQPQHF.